This T cell receptor beta chain emerged from a study of monozygotic twins with cystic fibrosis (dated by TCRdb to about 2021). About the full investigation: Barcoded libraries were made from 3 to 3.5 micrograms of fragmented DNA using roughly 14 PCR cycles. Ten female and six male twin pairs, aged about 2.0 to 36.4 years (median around 10 years) and mostly children and adolescents, were included in the cohort. The study compared TCR beta repertoires within and between 16 monozygotic twin pairs with cystic fibrosis to assess genetic influence on V and J gene usage. Data for three of the twin pairs had already been reported earlier in a different context. Twins were ranked among 1,060 cohort participants for weight-for-height and FEVPerc (FEV1 disease centile) on the day of blood sampling. On the study overall, not on this receptor specifically: Nucleotide-identical clonotype sharing was significantly higher within monozygotic CF twin pairs than between unrelated CF individuals (P = 0.000026, Mann-Whitney). The cohort was small, and no association was found between shared CDR3 numbers and age, concordance or disease severity. The greatest similarity to the co-twin was observed for V gene usage in 13 of 16 pairs and for J usage in 8 of 16 pairs, which suggested genetic constraints. Simpson clonality tended to be low (median around 0.0095), which suggests a naive-dominated repertoire, although clonality was higher in the most severely affected patients.

The twin pairs came from the European Cystic Fibrosis Twin and Sibling Study Cohort, which recruited patients from 150 to 200 CF clinics across 14 European countries. Both zygosity and CFTR genotype were checked in-house, and zygosity was tested with multiplex PCR across nine short tandem repeat loci. Peripheral blood was taken from each twin, and clinical parameters were recorded on the day of blood sampling. Phenol/chloroform extraction was used to isolate genomic DNA from peripheral blood cells, and the DNA was then kept in TE buffer at 4 degrees C. In regard to this clone: Its antigen is still unknown. The record has no base qualities; no much larger clone is one base away.

TCR beta CDR3 regions were amplified by multiplex PCR with the immunoSEQ immune profiling system according to the manufacturer's instructions. An Illumina NextSeq system was used to carry out the sequencing. The source study handled its data this way. The immunoSEQ Analyzer platform handled processing of the sequence data, and clonality was calculated by taking the square root of Simpson's index of productive rearrangements. Similarity in V and J usage was quantified by Jensen-Shannon distance, and CDR3 generation probabilities were calculated with OLGA. The researchers looked up shared CDR3 sequences in the immuneACCESS database (August 2020) and in VDJdb (December 2020). Entries here come from immuneACCESS through TCRdb and include only in-frame sequences with V and J called. Some clones fail to appear in such tables; in the studies checked, an unresolved V gene covers under half of the shortfall, and the cause of the remainder is unknown. V and J calls and clone size are as listed in that table; D and trimming were resolved from the DNA. The sample data list approximately 10,000 clones, and approximately 99.4% of these were observed just once. Jointly, the top ten make up around 0.41% of the sample.

The V and J ends are trimmed by 8 bases and 6 bases, leaving 14 bases between them. The CDR3 numbers 13 residues from cysteine through phenylalanine. Just CDR3 DNA is preserved here, 39 bases in frame from base 1. Reading the germline V gene gives CDR1 MNHNS and CDR2 SASEGT. The sequence is built from TRBV6-1 and TRBJ1-3; possibly the D gene is TRBD1, per 6 matching bases. The receptor was derived from a man younger than 30 with cystic fibrosis. Sequencing used blood. The DNA reads as follows: TGTGCCAGCGCTACAGGGTACGAAAACACCATATATTTT. This encodes CASATGYENTIYF.